This passage covers 2 T cell receptor beta chains from one sample sequenced in a study of vaccination effects on CD4 cells after COVID-19. Having been cultured for approximately ten days, the cells underwent CD4+ T cell isolation. Either the BNT162b2 or mRNA-1273 vaccine was given to participants in two doses. Repertoires were generated with immunoSEQ multiplex PCR, while TCRdb's copy carries only in-frame clones and drops some. The table shows 7,500 to 10,000 clones, with around 74% occurring only once. What these receptors recognize is not known. The source was CD4+ T cells from PBMCs cultured without peptide, collected after COVID-19 vaccination. These receptors originate from a human donor who received a COVID-19 vaccine.

The genes are TRBV19 and TRBJ1-6; weak D call: TRBD1 (5 bases). V shed 7 bases and J shed 7 bases, with 20 bases lying between them. Germline V gene lookup returns CDR1 LNHDA and CDR2 SQIVND (reference sequence). The CDR3 loop spans 16 amino acids. Written as DNA, the CDR3 is TGTGCCAGTACCTCCCACGGGGGGATGGGGAATTCACCCCTCCACTTT. Translation: CASTSHGGMGNSPLHF.

The chain employs TRBV5-4 and TRBJ2-3; perhaps TRBD2 as D (7 bases). CDR1 is SGHNT, CDR2 YYREEE, per germline (reference sequence). Trimming removed 4 bases at V and 6 bases at J, with 12 bases between. This CDR3 is built from 13 residues. In DNA, the CDR3 is TGTGCCAGCAGCCTGGCGGGGGCGGATACGCAGTATTTT. Translated, it gives CASSLAGADTQYF.